One sample yielded the 29 T cell receptor beta chains listed below, sequenced in a study of radiotherapy plus CTLA-4 blockade in lung cancer. The data were produced by immunoSEQ multiplex PCR, yet TCRdb's version contains in-frame clones alone and is incomplete. The sample lists about 30,000 clones; roughly 80% were seen once. The sequencing used peripheral blood, collected from a patient treated with radiotherapy plus ipilimumab. The source is a human donor with non-small cell lung cancer who had stable disease on radiotherapy plus ipilimumab.

The chain uses TRBV6-1 and TRBJ1-1; TRBD1 is a possible D gene (5 bases). Germline assignment: CDR1 MNHNS and CDR2 SASEGT. Trimming removed 9 bases from V and 2 bases from J, with 13 bases in between. The CDR3 has 13 amino acids. The CDR3 loop is CASRGGENTEAFF. CDR3 sequence (DNA): TGTGCCAGTCGGGGGGGAGAAAACACTGAAGCTTTCTTT.

The rearrangement uses TRBV5-1 and TRBJ2-7; D is perhaps TRBD2 (5 bases). Germline-derived CDR1 and CDR2 are SGHRS and YFSETQ. The CDR3 has 16 residues. Between the trimmed V and J ends, which lost 4 bases and 1 base, there was a span of 18 bases. The CDR3 region has the DNA TGCGCCAGCAGCCCGGGTGAGGGATTAGGTTCCTACGAGCAGTACTTC. Amino acid sequence: CASSPGEGLGSYEQYF.

Only a few counts were recorded for this clone. V and J are TRBV4-1 and TRBJ1-3; D ambiguous. With 1 base removed from V and 1 base from J, the gap between germline ends came to 8 bases. The germline V gene encodes CDR1 MGHRA and CDR2 YSYEKL. The CDR3 is 15 residues long. The DNA of the CDR3 is TGCGCCAGCAGCCAAGGGGCATGGTCTGGAAACACCATATATTTT. Protein product: CASSQGAWSGNTIYF.

The chain couples TRBV6-1 to TRBJ2-1; TRBD1 aligns across 9 bases. The germline CDR1 and CDR2 sequences are MNHNS and SASEGT. V shed 6 bases and J 8 bases; nucleotides not matched to a gene: 5. This CDR3 contains 13 residues. The CDR3 is CASSIQGAYEQFF. In nucleotides, the CDR3 is TGTGCCAGCAGCATACAGGGGGCATATGAGCAGTTCTTC.

The chain combines TRBV6-4 with TRBJ2-3; the match to TRBD1 covers 7 bases. The CDR3 consists of 15 residues. V shed 4 bases, J shed 1 base, and the junction held 5 bases outside the gene matches. CDR1 is MRHNA, CDR2 SNTAGT, per germline. The DNA of the CDR3 is TGTGCCAGCAGTGTAACAGGGGTCGGCACAGATACGCAGTATTTT. Its translation: CASSVTGVGTDTQYF.

The chain combines TRBV6-5 with TRBJ2-3; TRBD1 matches 9 bases. V lost 6 bases to trimming and J lost 5 bases; unmatched junction nucleotides: 9. CDR1 MNHEY and CDR2 SVGAGI come from the germline V gene. The CDR3 is 15 amino acids. CDR3 sequence (DNA): TGTGCCAGCAGACCAAACAGGGGGCGCGGAGATACGCAGTATTTT. It codes for CASRPNRGRGDTQYF.

This clone was seen more than once but under ten times. CDR3 nucleotide sequence: TGTGCCATCAGTGAGGACAGGGGGCAACGAGATACGCAGTATTTT. The encoded protein is CAISEDRGQRDTQYF. This chain connects TRBV10-3 to TRBJ2-3; TRBD1 aligns across 10 bases. The germline V gene encodes CDR1 ENHRY and CDR2 SYGVKD. This CDR3 spans 15 amino acids. Losses at the gene ends were 2 bases for V and 5 bases for J; bases not matched to a gene: 4.

The CDR3 nucleotides are TGTGCCAGCAGTTACCGGGACAGCCTTTACTATGGCTACACCTTC. Encoded protein: CASSYRDSLYYGYTF. The gene calls are TRBV6-5 and TRBJ1-2; 7 bases are a match to TRBD1. Germline V lookup: CDR1 MNHEY, CDR2 SVGAGI. V gave up 2 bases and J gave up 3 bases; unmatched junction bases: 6. The CDR3 spans 15 residues.

The V gene is TRBV18, the J gene TRBJ2-1, with unresolved D. The CDR3 contains 11 residues. V lost 1 base and J 9 bases, leaving 4 bases between the germline ends. Germline V gene lookup returns CDR1 KGHSH and CDR2 LQKENI. DNA for the CDR3: TGTGCCAGCTCACCACTGAGTGAGCAGTTCTTC. Translation: CASSPLSEQFF. Together with reference TRBV18 and TRBJ2-1, the CDR3 gives the full variable domain: NAGVMQNPRHLVRRRGQEARLRCSPMKGHSHVYWYRQLPEEGLKFMVYLQKENIIDESGMPKERFSAEFPKEGPSILRIQQVVRGDSAAYFCASSPLSEQFFGPGTRLTVL.

This rearrangement joins TRBV18 to TRBJ2-5, with unresolved D. This CDR3 contains 14 residues. CDR1 is KGHSH and CDR2 is LQKENI in the germline V gene. Trimming shortened V by 0 bases and J by 2 bases, and 7 bases separated the two germline ends. The DNA of the CDR3 is TGTGCCAGCTCACCACCTAATAGTCAAGAGACCCAGTACTTC. It encodes CASSPPNSQETQYF.

This rearrangement joins TRBV28 to TRBJ2-1; tentative D call: TRBD2 (7 bases). Germline assignment: CDR1 MDHEN and CDR2 SYDVKM. V lost 0 bases and J lost 8, with 17 bases in between. The CDR3 runs 16 residues. The CDR3 DNA reads as TGTGCCAGCAGTTTATGGGGGGGGGCCTCGGCGGATGAGCAGTTCTTC. It encodes CASSLWGGASADEQFF.

Only a few counts were recorded for this clone. The chain links TRBV27 to TRBJ1-1, with D unclear. The CDR3 runs 13 residues. Germline-derived CDR1 and CDR2 are MNHEY and SMNVEV (reference sequence). Trimming stripped 5 bases from V and 1 base from J, with 8 bases between. The CDR3 region has the DNA TGTGCCAGCAGTGGAACTAGGAACACTGAAGCTTTCTTT. Protein sequence: CASSGTRNTEAFF.

This chain connects TRBV7-3 to TRBJ1-2; 7 bases fit TRBD1. Germline-derived CDR1 and CDR2 are SGHTA and FQGTGA. The CDR3 has 17 amino acids. V dropped 4 bases and J dropped 2; count of bases not matched to a gene: 13. The CDR3 sequence: CASSSPTTRTGNYGYTF. The CDR3 nucleotides read TGTGCCAGCAGCTCCCCTACAACACGGACAGGCAACTATGGCTACACCTTC.

The chain recombines TRBV9 with TRBJ2-5; no clear D. Per the germline V gene, CDR1 is SGDLS and CDR2 is YYNGEE. The CDR3 consists of 13 residues. V shed 1 base and J shed 5 bases, with 9 bases lying between them. The CDR3 spells CASSVYQWETQYF. As DNA, the CDR3 is TGTGCCAGCAGCGTATATCAATGGGAGACCCAGTACTTC.

V gene TRBV4-2 combines with J gene TRBJ1-2; 8 nucleotides line up with TRBD1. Trimming cost V 0 bases and J 8 bases; bases outside gene matches: 2. Germline V gene sequence: CDR1 LGHNA, CDR2 YNFKEQ. The CDR3 consists of 13 residues. The DNA for the CDR3 is TGTGCCAGCAGCCAAGAACAGGGGGGCGGCTACACCTTC. This sequence encodes CASSQEQGGGYTF.

The chain employs TRBV18 and TRBJ1-2; possibly TRBD1 for D (5 bases). The CDR3 covers 13 residues. The ends were cut back, 3 bases at V and 8 bases at J, with 13 bases in the middle. Germline V gene data show CDR1 as KGHSH and CDR2 as LQKENI. This chain's CDR3 is CASSPTDTWGYTF. The DNA for the CDR3 is TGTGCCAGCTCACCTACGGACACGTGGGGCTACACCTTC.

The chain combines TRBV6-5 with TRBJ1-2, with a possible D match to TRBD1 (5 bases). CDR3 length equals 14 residues. Looked up from germline, CDR1 is MNHEY and CDR2 is SVGAGI. Trimming removed 5 bases from V and 6 bases from J, with 16 bases in between. CDR3 coding DNA: TGTGCCAGCAGTAGGACACCCTACGGGGATGGCTACACCTTC. This encodes CASSRTPYGDGYTF.

The chain combines TRBV6-6 with TRBJ1-2; the D is unclear. Germline assignment: CDR1 MNHNY and CDR2 SVGAGI (reference sequence). V lost 5 bases to trimming and J lost 8 bases, with 18 bases between them. CDR3 length equals 14 residues. CDR3 DNA sequence: TGTGCCAGCAGTGGGTCCTTGTCTACTAGGGGCTACACCTTC. The encoded protein is CASSGSLSTRGYTF.

This clone showed up just a few times. The J gene is TRBJ1-2, the V gene TRBV7-3, with 7 bases matching TRBD1. Germline V lookup: CDR1 SGHTA, CDR2 FQGTGA. J lost 6 bases, V lost 5 bases, and 12 bases had no gene match. CDR3 length: 15 residues. The CDR3: CASSENRGGSNGYTF. The DNA of the CDR3 is TGTGCCAGCAGCGAAAACAGGGGAGGGTCTAATGGCTACACCTTC. The variable domain in full, completed from reference TRBV7-3 and TRBJ1-2, reads GAGVSQTPSNKVTEKGKYVELRCDPISGHTALYWYRQSLGQGPEFLIYFQGTGAADDSGLPNDRFFAVRPEGSVSTLKIQRTERGDSAVYLCASSENRGGSNGYTFGSGTRLTVV.

The CDR3 nucleotides are TGTGCCATCAGTGAGAGCCAGGCTACTAATGAAAAACTGTTTTTT. Protein: CAISESQATNEKLFF. The chain is built from TRBV10-3 and TRBJ1-4; D gene unclear. The CDR3 is made up of 15 amino acids. The V end was cut by 2 bases, the J end by 2 bases, with 9 bases between. Germline values: CDR1 ENHRY, CDR2 SYGVKD.

In this sample, this clone turned up once. CDR3 sequence: CASSLAGGQPGSYGYTF. CDR3 in DNA: TGTGCCAGCAGCTTAGCGGGGGGACAGCCGGGAAGCTATGGCTACACCTTC. The rearrangement links TRBV7-9 to TRBJ1-2; 7 bases line up with TRBD1. The CDR3 totals 17 residues. The germline V gene encodes CDR1 SEHNR and CDR2 FQNEAQ (reference sequence). V lost 0 bases, J lost 4 bases, and 11 bases stayed unmatched.

Written as DNA, the CDR3 is TGTGCCAGCACTACGAGTGGGTTCCCGAGGACAGATACGCAGTATTTT. Residues: CASTTSGFPRTDTQYF. The J gene is TRBJ2-3, the V gene TRBV28; unclear D gene. Trimming pared 7 bases from V and 3 bases from J, leaving 20 bases between. The V gene's germline CDR1 is MDHEN and CDR2 SYDVKM. The CDR3 extends over 16 amino acids.

Worth noting for this clone: Other DNA variants within this sample encode the same CDR3. The V call is TRBV6-5, the J call TRBJ2-3, with 10 nucleotides matching TRBD2. The CDR3 is made up of 15 amino acids. With V trimmed by 6 bases and J by 1 base, 4 bases remained unmatched. The germline gives CDR1 MNHEY, CDR2 SVGAGI. CDR3 sequence (DNA): TGTGCCAGCAGGCCTCTAGCGGGGGGCACAGATACGCAGTATTTT. Translating it yields CASRPLAGGTDTQYF.

This chain uses TRBV9 with TRBJ1-2; no firm D call. Between the trimmed V and J ends, which lost 3 bases and 1 base, there was a span of 7 bases. This CDR3 region has 13 residues. Per the germline V gene, CDR1 is SGDLS and CDR2 is YYNGEE. Written as DNA, the CDR3 is TGTGCCAGCAGCGAGGAGTTTAACTATGGCTACACCTTC. It codes for CASSEEFNYGYTF.

The chain is built from TRBV7-9 and TRBJ2-1; no clear D gene. The germline CDR1 and CDR2 sequences are SEHNR and FQNEAQ (reference sequence). The ends were cut back, 1 base at V and 10 bases at J, with 14 bases in the middle. This CDR3 comprises 14 residues. DNA for the CDR3: TGTGCCAGCAGCTTAGTGGTGGCCAACGCGGAGCAGTTCTTC. Amino acid sequence: CASSLVVANAEQFF.

The V gene is TRBV30, the J gene TRBJ2-1; unclear D gene. Germline V CDR1 and CDR2: GTSNPN, SVGIG (reference sequence). CDR3 size: 12 residues. Trimming stripped 2 bases from V and 2 bases from J, with 4 bases between. CDR3 sequence reads: CAWSRPYNEQFF. DNA for the CDR3: TGTGCCTGGAGTCGGCCCTACAATGAGCAGTTCTTC.

CDR3 nucleotides: TGTGCCAGCAGTCAGGAGCAGGGGGCCGTTTGCTACGAGCAGTACGTC. Translating gives CASSQEQGAVCYEQYV. V gene TRBV21-1 combines with J gene TRBJ2-7; no check of the table's D call, TRBD1, against the DNA was made. TRBV21-1 is an annotated pseudogene. The CDR3 extends over 16 amino acids.

CDR3 sequence reads: CASSSQSILSGNTIYF. CDR3 in DNA: TGCGCCAGCAGCTCCCAGAGTATACTCTCTGGAAACACCATATATTTT. This chain joins TRBV4-1 and TRBJ1-3; no clear D. V lost 5 bases and J lost 0, with 14 bases in between. The V gene's germline CDR1 is MGHRA and CDR2 YSYEKL. The CDR3 loop spans 16 amino acids.

The CDR3 bases are TGTGCCACCAGCAGAGTAGGTTACCGCAATCAGCCCCAGCATTTT. This encodes CATSRVGYRNQPQHF. The rearrangement joins TRBV15 to TRBJ1-5, with D hard to call. The CDR3 spans 15 residues. V was cut by 1 base and J by 2 bases, with 9 bases left in between. Germline CDR1 LNHNV, CDR2 YYDKDF (reference sequence).